This is a list of T cell receptor beta chains from one sample in a study of T cells in Graves' hyperthyroidism and ophthalmopathy. TCRdb ran MiXCR on the multiplex PCR reads and lists one entry per CDR3 protein. The sample records around 660,000 distinct CDR3 sequences, 45% being singletons. The sequenced sample consisted of peripheral blood or thyroid tissue (not recorded which). These receptors were obtained from an adult man with Graves' disease, either hyperthyroidism or ophthalmopathy (not recorded which). Both conserved end residues are part of each CDR3. A D gene is named only where the DNA matches it firmly. Not every row has a clone size; where given, it reads once, few, many or a size class.

CDR3aa	CDR3nt	d_gene	abundance	v_gene	j_gene	len
CASSTGGIDTEASF	TGTGCCAGCAGCACAGGGGGTATAGACACTGAAGCTTCCTTT	TRBD1	-	TRBV2	TRBJ1-1	14
CSARDRVLEQYF	TGCAGTGCTAGAGACAGGGTCCTCGAGCAGTACTTC	-	many	TRBV20-1	TRBJ2-7	12
CATSRDVGLPDSPLHF	TGTGCCACCAGCAGAGATGTGGGCCTGCCCGATTCACCCCTCCACTTT	-	-	TRBV15	TRBJ1-6	16
CASSPTSGDYQETQYF	TGTGCCAGCAGCCCCACTAGCGGGGATTACCAAGAGACCCAGTACTTC	TRBD2	many	TRBV7-3	TRBJ2-5	16
CASSQTSGRSGGELFF	TGCGCCAGCAGCCAGACTAGCGGGAGGAGTGGCGGGGAGCTGTTTTTT	TRBD2	-	TRBV10-2	TRBJ2-2	16
CASSLGDRSDTQYF	TGCGCCAGCAGCTTGGGGGACAGATCAGATACGCAGTATTTT	TRBD1	few	TRBV5-1	TRBJ2-3	14
CASSAGTSGSFWPYEQYF	TGTGCCAGCAGCGCCGGGACTAGCGGGAGCTTCTGGCCCTACGAGCAGTACTTC	TRBD2	-	TRBV7-2	TRBJ2-7	18
CASSLQTLGELFF	TGTGCCAGCAGCTTGCAGACACTAGGGGAGCTGTTTTTT	-	once	TRBV7-2	TRBJ2-2	13
CASSYSGQKDEKLFF	TGTGCCAGCAGCTATTCGGGACAGAAAGATGAAAAACTGTTTTTT	TRBD1	few	TRBV2	TRBJ1-4	15
CAISDSTGPDYGYTF	TGTGCCATCAGTGATTCCACAGGGCCTGACTATGGCTACACCTTC	-	many	TRBV10-3	TRBJ1-2	15
CSVARGATNEKLFF	TGCAGCGTAGCCCGGGGGGCAACTAATGAAAAACTGTTTTTT	-	many	TRBV29-1	TRBJ1-4	14
CASSETGASQPQHF	TGTGCCAGCAGCGAAACAGGGGCGAGTCAGCCCCAGCATTTT	TRBD1	many	TRBV7-2	TRBJ1-5	14
CASTPRDRINQPQHF	TGTGCCAGTACCCCCCGGGACAGGATCAATCAGCCCCAGCATTTT	TRBD1	-	TRBV19	TRBJ1-5	15
CASSRAGEGYEQYF	TGCGCCAGCAGTCGTGCGGGAGAAGGATACGAGCAGTACTTC	TRBD2	once	TRBV5-1	TRBJ2-7	14
CASSEGSSNNEKLFF	TGTGCCAGCAGTGAGGGAAGTTCTAATAATGAAAAACTGTTTTTT	-	many	TRBV2	TRBJ1-4	15
CASSSFGFSYNSPLHF	TGTGCCAGCAGCTCGTTTGGGTTCTCCTATAATTCACCCCTCCACTTT	-	-	TRBV7-2	TRBJ1-6	16
CATSLAVSYEQYF	TGTGCCACCAGTCTCGCAGTCTCCTACGAGCAGTACTTC	-	many	TRBV15	TRBJ2-7	13
CATSEAQETQYF	TGTGCCACCAGTGAGGCACAAGAGACCCAGTACTTC	-	many	TRBV24-1	TRBJ2-5	12
CASSRLPNTGELFF	TGTGCCAGCAGCCGTCTTCCGAACACCGGGGAGCTGTTTTTT	-	-	TRBV14	TRBJ2-2	14
CATSDSMFDQPQHF	TGTGCCACCAGTGATTCTATGTTCGATCAGCCCCAGCATTTT	-	-	TRBV24-1	TRBJ1-5	14
CASTRSLNEKLFF	TGTGCCAGCACGCGCAGCCTTAATGAAAAACTGTTTTTT	-	once	TRBV27	TRBJ1-4	13
CASSGWDSPYNSPLHF	TGTGCCAGCTCGGGTTGGGACAGCCCTTATAATTCACCCCTCCACTTT	TRBD1	-	TRBV12-3/TRBV12-4	TRBJ1-6	16
CASSFYRGLRNSPLHF	TGTGCCAGCAGTTTCTACAGGGGGCTACGGAATTCACCCCTCCACTTT	TRBD1	few	TRBV28	TRBJ1-6	16
CASSHDRGLGYTF	TGTGCCAGCTCTCACGACAGGGGGCTCGGCTACACCTTC	TRBD1	many	TRBV7-9	TRBJ1-2	13
CASRSMERGYTF	TGTGCCAGCAGATCTATGGAACGGGGCTACACCTTC	-	-	TRBV28	TRBJ1-2	12
CASRQESYGYTF	TGTGCCAGCAGGCAGGAGAGCTATGGCTACACCTTC	-	-	TRBV2	TRBJ1-2	12
CASSSGGGGETQYF	TGTGCCAGCAGTTCGGGCGGGGGGGGTGAGACCCAGTACTTC	TRBD2	many	TRBV2	TRBJ2-5	14
CASSSGTSSTGELFF	TGTGCCAGTAGCTCCGGGACTAGCAGCACCGGGGAGCTGTTTTTT	TRBD2	few	TRBV19	TRBJ2-2	15
CASSEEGNQPQHF	TGTGCCAGCAGTGAAGAGGGAAATCAGCCCCAGCATTTT	-	many	TRBV2	TRBJ1-5	13